This T cell receptor (beta chain) was documented in a study of CXCR3-negative and CXCR3-positive naive CD8 T cells. The authors prepared UMI-labeled TRB cDNA libraries by 5' RACE. TCRdb re-called the 5' RACE reads and catalogs CDR3 proteins one per entry, DNA excluded. This repertoire comprises about 62,000 distinct CDR3 sequences; its ten largest clones make up about 4.5%. Germline V gives CDR1 DFQATT, CDR2 SNEGSKA (reference sequence). The CDR3 has 15 residues. The sequence was obtained from a human donor in good health. Some clones in this sample may be carry-over from other donors' samples. Sequencing input: naive CXCR3- CD8+ T cells from blood. Described subset: CD45RO-CCR7+CD27+CD95- naive CD8+ T cells lacking CXCR3 (TNR3-). The chain carries TRBV20-1 and TRBJ2-7; the D call of TRBD1 rests on TCRdb alone, since no DNA is present to check it. The CDR3 sequence is CSANGGVTGSYEQYF.